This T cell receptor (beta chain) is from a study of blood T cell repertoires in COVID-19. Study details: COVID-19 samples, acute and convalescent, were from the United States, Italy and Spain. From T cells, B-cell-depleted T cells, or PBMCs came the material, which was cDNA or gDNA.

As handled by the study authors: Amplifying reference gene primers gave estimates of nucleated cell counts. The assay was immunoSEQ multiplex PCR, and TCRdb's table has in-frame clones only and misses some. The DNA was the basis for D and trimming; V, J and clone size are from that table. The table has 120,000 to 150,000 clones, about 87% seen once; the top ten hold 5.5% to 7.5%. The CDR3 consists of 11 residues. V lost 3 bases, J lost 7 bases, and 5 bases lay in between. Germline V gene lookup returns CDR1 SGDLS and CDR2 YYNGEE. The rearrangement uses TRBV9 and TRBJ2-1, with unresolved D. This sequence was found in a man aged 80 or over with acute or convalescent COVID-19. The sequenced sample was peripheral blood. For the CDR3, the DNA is TGTGCCAGCAGCGGAGAAAATGAGCAGTTCTTC. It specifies CASSGENEQFF.